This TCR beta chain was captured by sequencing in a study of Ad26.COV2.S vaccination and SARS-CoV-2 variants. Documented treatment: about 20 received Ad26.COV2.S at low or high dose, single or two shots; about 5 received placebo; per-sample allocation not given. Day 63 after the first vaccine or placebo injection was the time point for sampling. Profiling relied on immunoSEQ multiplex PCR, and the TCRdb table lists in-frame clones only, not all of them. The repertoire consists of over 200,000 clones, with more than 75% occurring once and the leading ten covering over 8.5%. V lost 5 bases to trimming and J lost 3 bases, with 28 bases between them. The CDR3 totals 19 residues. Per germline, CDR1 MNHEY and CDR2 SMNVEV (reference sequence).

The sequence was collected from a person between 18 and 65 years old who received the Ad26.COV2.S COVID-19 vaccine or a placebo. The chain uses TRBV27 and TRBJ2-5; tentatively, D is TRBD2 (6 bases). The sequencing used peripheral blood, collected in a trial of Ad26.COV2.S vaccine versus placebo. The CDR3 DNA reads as TGTGCCAGCAGTCCCGCCGGGGGAAGCGGCGTTTACAATAAAGAGACCCAGTACTTC. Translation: CASSPAGGSGVYNKETQYF.